The 27 T cell receptor beta chains below come from one sample, sequenced in a study of T cells in Graves' hyperthyroidism and ophthalmopathy. Amplified TCR beta CDR3 regions derived from RNA transcripts. RT-PCR in the first round (using the HTBI primer set) targeted the TCR CDR3. TCRdb analysed the multiplex PCR reads with MiXCR anew, one entry per CDR3 protein. The sample includes a few hundred thousand distinct CDR3 sequences, 18% seen only once; the top ten take just under 45%. The specimen sequenced was blood. The receptors derive from a man aged 40-55 years with Graves' hyperthyroidism.

The chain links TRBV6-2 or TRBV6-3 to TRBJ1-6; no reliable D call. CDR1 and CDR2 (germline): MNHEY, SVGEGT. There are 13 residues in the CDR3. Trimming cost V 8 bases and J 7 bases, with 12 bases left between them. The CDR3 DNA reads as TGTGCCAGCGGGCAACAGACAAATTCACCCCTCCACTTT. This encodes CASGQQTNSPLHF.

This clonotype was seen ten or more times. The V call is TRBV20-1, the J call TRBJ2-1; no clear D gene. Trimming took 2 bases from V and 10 from J, leaving 12 bases between them. The CDR3 totals 12 residues. Per the germline V gene, CDR1 is DFQATT and CDR2 is SNEGSKA (reference sequence). The CDR3 DNA is TGCAGTGCTAGAAATGACCACCTGGAGCAGTTCTTC. It yields the protein CSARNDHLEQFF.

The table lists this clonotype with a count of one. The V gene is TRBV7-9, the J gene TRBJ2-7; D might be TRBD1 (6 bases). CDR3 length equals 13 residues. Germline V lookup: CDR1 SEHNR, CDR2 FQNEAQ (reference sequence). Trimming took off 5 bases at V and 5 bases at J, with 13 bases between the two ends. CDR3 sequence reads: CASSPYTGHEQYF. CDR3 nucleotide sequence: TGTGCCAGCAGCCCCTACACAGGGCACGAGCAGTACTTC.

This clonotype was observed at least ten times. The rearrangement joins TRBV20-1 to TRBJ1-5; unclear D gene. Germline CDR1 is DFQATT and CDR2 is SNEGSKA (reference sequence). This CDR3 is built from 14 residues. V was pared by 4 bases and J by 4 bases, with 14 bases between. The CDR3 coding sequence is TGCAGTGCTAAAAGGACGGCCCCGAATCAGCCCCAGCATTTT. It translates to CSAKRTAPNQPQHF.

This clonotype was recorded many times. V gene TRBV7-2 combines with J gene TRBJ1-2; D is possibly TRBD1 (5 bases). Trimming shortened V by 0 bases and J by 5 bases, and 10 bases separated the two germline ends. The CDR3 has 14 residues. Germline values: CDR1 SGHTA, CDR2 FQGNSA. CDR3 DNA sequence: TGTGCCAGCAGCTTAGCGCCAGGGAGGTATGGCTACACCTTC. Protein sequence: CASSLAPGRYGYTF.

In its sample, this clonotype was seen many times. The J gene is TRBJ1-5, the V gene TRBV15, with D hard to call. The CDR3 extends over 14 amino acids. The V end lost 1 base, the J end lost 9 bases, and 13 bases lay between the germline ends. The V gene's germline CDR1 is LNHNV and CDR2 YYDKDF (reference sequence). As DNA, the CDR3 is TGTGCCACCAGCAGAGCACGGGTCACACGGCCCCAGCATTTT. This encodes CATSRARVTRPQHF.

This rearrangement joins TRBV20-1 to TRBJ1-2, with 9 positions matching TRBD1. Losses at the gene ends were 6 bases for V and 6 bases for J; bases not matched to a gene: 5. Germline V gene data show CDR1 as DFQATT and CDR2 as SNEGSKA (reference sequence). This CDR3 is built from 12 residues. CDR3 protein: CSAWDRAHGYTF. In nucleotides, the CDR3 is TGCAGTGCATGGGACAGGGCCCATGGCTACACCTTC.

There are many counts of this clonotype. J is TRBJ2-1 and V is TRBV3-1; 8 bases fit TRBD1. Germline-derived CDR1 and CDR2 are LGHDT and YNNKEL (reference sequence). V was pared by 8 bases and J by 4 bases, with 13 bases of the junction left unmatched. The CDR3 loop spans 16 amino acids. For the CDR3, the DNA is TGTGCCAGCGGGGCCGGCGTGGGACAGGATTACAATGAGCAGTTCTTC. Protein product: CASGAGVGQDYNEQFF.

This clonotype was seen at least ten times. V gene TRBV28 combines with J gene TRBJ1-6; TRBD1 matches at 7 bases. CDR1 and CDR2 from the germline V gene are MDHEN and SYDVKM. The CDR3 is 16 residues long. With 8 bases clipped from V and 10 bases from J, the junction kept 17 bases outside the gene matches. In DNA, the CDR3 is TGTGCCAGCCAGGGGGGGGGCGCATCATTAGGCTCACCCCTCCACTTT. Amino acids: CASQGGGASLGSPLHF. Full variable domain (outside the CDR3, taken from reference TRBV28 and TRBJ1-6): DVKVTQSSRYLVKRTGEKVFLECVQDMDHENMFWYRQDPGLGLRLIYFSYDVKMKEKGDIPEGYSVSREKKERFSLILESASTNQTSMYLCASQGGGASLGSPLHFGNGTRLTVT.

This clonotype appeared many times. This sequence joins TRBV5-1 and TRBJ2-3; possibly TRBD1 or TRBD2 for D (5 bases each). Looked up from germline, CDR1 is SGHRS and CDR2 is YFSETQ. This CDR3 is 15 amino acids long. V was cut by 4 bases and J by 0 bases, with 12 bases left in between. CDR3 residues: CASSPGRRSTDTQYF. CDR3 nucleotide sequence: TGCGCCAGCAGCCCGGGGCGGAGAAGCACAGATACGCAGTATTTT.

V usage is TRBV5-1 and J usage is TRBJ1-1; no firm D call. Trimming cost V 2 bases and J 3 bases, with 11 bases left between them. Germline V gene lookup returns CDR1 SGHRS and CDR2 YFSETQ. The CDR3 is 14 residues long. Written as DNA, the CDR3 is TGCGCCAGCAGCTTAATAATCGAGGACACTGAAGCTTTCTTT. It encodes CASSLIIEDTEAFF. The whole variable domain, remainder taken from reference TRBV5-1 and TRBJ1-1, is KAGVTQTPRYLIKTRGQQVTLSCSPISGHRSVSWYQQTPGQGLQFLFEYFSETQRNKGNFPGRFSGRQFSNSRSEMNVSTLELGDSALYLCASSLIIEDTEAFFGQGTRLTVV.

This clonotype was picked up many times. V and J are TRBV28 and TRBJ1-2, with 9 bases fitting TRBD1. V was clipped by 2 bases and J by 5 bases; unmatched bases: 6. Germline-derived CDR1 and CDR2 are MDHEN and SYDVKM. This CDR3 is 15 amino acids long. The chain's CDR3 is CASSLTGGVDYGYTF. The CDR3 DNA is TGTGCCAGCAGTTTAACAGGGGGCGTCGATTATGGCTACACCTTC.

In this sample, this clonotype turned up many times. J is TRBJ2-2 and V is TRBV24-1; D is undetermined. The CDR3 contains 16 residues. Trimming removed 4 bases at V and 4 bases at J, with 15 bases between. Germline CDR1 and CDR2: KGHDR and SFDVKD. DNA of the CDR3: TGTGCCACCAGTGAGTCATTTCTGAGGTCCACCGGGGAGCTGTTTTTT. Residues: CATSESFLRSTGELFF.

This clonotype was recorded many times. The rearrangement joins TRBV7-9 to TRBJ2-5; no definite D call. The CDR3 runs to 14 residues. V was shortened by 3 bases and J by 3 bases, with 11 bases between the two germline ends. Germline V CDR1 and CDR2: SEHNR, FQNEAQ (reference sequence). In DNA form, the CDR3 reads TGTGCCAGCAGCTTTCACGGACGGGAAGAGACCCAGTACTTC. This sequence encodes CASSFHGREETQYF.

The chain combines TRBV11-3 with TRBJ2-7; TRBD2 aligns across 9 bases. J gave up 0 bases and V 5 bases, and 2 bases lay outside the gene matches. Germline V gene lookup returns CDR1 SGHNT and CDR2 YENEEA. This CDR3 spans 14 amino acids. CDR3 nucleotides: TGTGCCAGCAGCGCTAGCGGGAACTCCTACGAGCAGTACTTC. It translates to CASSASGNSYEQYF.

To note about this clonotype: A much more abundant neighbour one base away suggests this may be a read error. The chain recombines TRBV28 with TRBJ1-5; 9 nucleotides line up with TRBD1. V dropped 10 bases and J dropped 7; count of bases not matched to a gene: 17. The CDR3 covers 16 residues. Germline V gene lookup returns CDR1 MDHEN and CDR2 SYDVKM. The CDR3 sequence is CATSRHRDRVRQPQHF. CDR3 coding DNA: TGTGCCACCTCACGGCACCGGGACAGGGTTAGGCAGCCCCAGCATTTT.

This clonotype was recorded at least ten times. The rearrangement links TRBV20-1 to TRBJ1-5; perhaps TRBD1 as D (5 bases). CDR1 and CDR2 from the germline V gene are DFQATT and SNEGSKA (reference sequence). This CDR3 is built from 14 residues. V was shortened by 6 bases and J by 11 bases, with 23 bases between the two germline ends. The CDR3 coding sequence is TGCAGTGCCGTAGGGACGAAGGAGAGTGAAGCCCAGCATTTT. Translation: CSAVGTKESEAQHF.

This clonotype was counted ten times or more. This sequence joins TRBV7-9 and TRBJ1-2; D uncertain. Germline CDR1 SEHNR, CDR2 FQNEAQ (reference sequence). The CDR3 loop spans 13 amino acids. With 1 base removed from V and 7 bases from J, the gap between germline ends came to 10 bases. CDR3 in amino acids: CASSLGEGIGYTF. The DNA for the CDR3 is TGTGCCAGCAGCTTAGGAGAAGGGATTGGCTACACCTTC.

This clonotype was observed at least ten times. The chain combines TRBV7-9 with TRBJ2-5, with TRBD2 as a possible D gene (6 bases). Germline V gene lookup returns CDR1 SEHNR and CDR2 FQNEAQ (reference sequence). CDR3 length: 14 residues. The V end lost 5 bases, the J end lost 2 bases, and 12 bases lay between the germline ends. CDR3 in amino acids: CASSQGLAQETQYF. In DNA, the CDR3 is TGTGCCAGCAGCCAGGGACTTGCTCAAGAGACCCAGTACTTC.

This clonotype was recorded at least ten times. V usage is TRBV7-3 and J usage is TRBJ1-5; 7 bases line up with TRBD1. The CDR3 consists of 17 residues. J gave up 0 bases and V 5 bases, and 10 bases lay outside the gene matches. The germline V gene encodes CDR1 SGHTA and CDR2 FQGTGA. CDR3: CASSPWDSGISNQPQHF. In DNA form, the CDR3 reads TGTGCCAGCAGCCCGTGGGACAGCGGGATTAGCAATCAGCCCCAGCATTTT.

In its sample, this clonotype was seen a few times. The rearrangement uses TRBV30 and TRBJ2-3; TRBD2 might be the D (5 bases). The V and J ends lost 2 bases and 2 bases respectively, with 11 bases between them. The germline V gene encodes CDR1 GTSNPN and CDR2 SVGIG (reference sequence). The CDR3 loop spans 14 amino acids. The CDR3 spells CAWSRGPHTDTQYF. The CDR3 nucleotides read TGTGCCTGGAGTCGAGGGCCACACACAGATACGCAGTATTTT.

Ten or more counts support this clonotype. The chain employs TRBV20-1 and TRBJ2-1; D gene uncertain. Germline CDR1 is DFQATT and CDR2 is SNEGSKA (reference sequence). The CDR3 runs to 14 residues. V lost 0 bases, J lost 4 bases, and 10 bases lay in between. CDR3 amino acids: CSARDLTSYNEQFF. As DNA, the CDR3 is TGCAGTGCTAGAGATCTAACGTCTTACAATGAGCAGTTCTTC.

This clonotype was found many times. The J gene is TRBJ2-3, the V gene TRBV20-1, with D uncertain. Germline assignment: CDR1 DFQATT and CDR2 SNEGSKA (reference sequence). The CDR3 runs 12 residues. V was pared by 0 bases and J by 5 bases, with 6 bases between. CDR3 bases: TGCAGTGCTAGAGATCGAGTAGATACGCAGTATTTT. This encodes CSARDRVDTQYF.

This clonotype was seen ten or more times. The chain's CDR3 is CASSPQVREQYF. The CDR3 DNA follows: TGTGCCAGCAGTCCACAGGTACGGGAGCAGTACTTC. This chain joins TRBV2 and TRBJ2-7; D might be TRBD1 (5 bases). Germline V gene data show CDR1 as SNHLY and CDR2 as FYNNEI. V was clipped by 5 bases and J by 7 bases, with 12 bases between them. This CDR3 region has 12 residues.

This clonotype showed up many times. This chain connects TRBV7-2 to TRBJ1-5, with D possibly TRBD1 on 6 matching bases. V dropped 1 base and J dropped 0 bases, with 19 bases sitting between them. Germline V CDR1 and CDR2: SGHTA, FQGNSA. The CDR3 is 19 residues long. CDR3 region: CASSLVWGAAIVSNQPQHF. DNA of the CDR3: TGTGCCAGCAGCTTAGTGTGGGGGGCGGCCATAGTTAGCAATCAGCCCCAGCATTTT. Full variable domain (missing parts from reference TRBV7-2 and TRBJ1-5): GAGVSQSPSNKVTEKGKDVELRCDPISGHTALYWYRQSLGQGLEFLIYFQGNSAPDKSGLPSDRFSAERTGGSVSTLTIQRTQQEDSAVYLCASSLVWGAAIVSNQPQHFGDGTRLSIL.

In this sample, this clonotype turned up a few times. The chain carries TRBV30 and TRBJ1-5; no reliable D call. Trimming shortened V by 0 bases and J by 6 bases, and 9 bases separated the two germline ends. The CDR3 length is 13 residues. CDR1 is GTSNPN and CDR2 is SVGIG in the germline V gene (reference sequence). The CDR3 loop reads CAWSVIGSQPQHF. CDR3 sequence (DNA): TGTGCCTGGAGTGTTATAGGGAGTCAGCCCCAGCATTTT.

This clonotype was detected a few times. The chain couples TRBV4-3 to TRBJ2-3, with D tentatively TRBD1 (5 bases). V was cut by 3 bases and J by 6 bases, with 13 bases left in between. Germline V gene lookup returns CDR1 LGHNA and CDR2 YSLEER. This CDR3 has 14 residues. The DNA for the CDR3 is TGCGCCAGCAGCCAGGGGCCGACAGCTGATACGCAGTATTTT. Translated: CASSQGPTADTQYF.